This T cell receptor (beta chain) was found in a study of T cell responses to AZD1222 COVID-19 vaccine. Comments on this clone: Antigen: not known.

Clones were read by immunoSEQ multiplex PCR, and TCRdb kept only the in-frame ones, dropping some. The sample yields 70,000 to 95,000 clones, 75% to 95% seen once. CDR1 SGDLS and CDR2 YYNGEE come from the germline V gene. This CDR3 has 19 amino acids. Unmatched junction bases numbered 5, after V lost 0 bases and J lost 1 base. Study-level findings and limits: All repertoire sampling was performed exclusively after the peak T cell response. Researchers report vaccine-associated CD4 TCRs spanning spike, with dominance at 160-218 and 743-854.

The origin of this receptor is an adult who received the AZD1222 COVID-19 vaccine. The specimen comprised peripheral blood, sampled 28 days after the second AZD1222 dose. The V gene is TRBV9, the J gene TRBJ2-6; TRBD1 aligns across 12 bases. The CDR3: CASSVGPGQGASGANVLTF. DNA for the CDR3: TGTGCCAGCAGCGTAGGTCCGGGACAGGGGGCTTCTGGGGCCAACGTCCTGACTTTC.